This note documents a single T cell receptor (beta chain) sequence. The antigen remains unidentified. The sample originates from a study of T cells after yellow fever vaccination. General study results and limits: Contaminants from the bulk population, in the form of abundant clonotypes, could be found in FACS-sorted repertoires.

It was through 5'RACE template switching that TCR cDNA was made, with a universal primer site and UMIs added. TCRdb analysed the 5' RACE reads with MiXCR anew, one entry per CDR3 protein. The sample carries 300,000 or so distinct CDR3 sequences, 3.5% to 4.5% recorded once. Germline CDR1 and CDR2: MNHEY and SVGAGI. Between the trimmed V and J ends, which lost 0 bases and 8 bases, there was a span of 10 bases. The CDR3 has 14 residues. V gene TRBV6-5 combines with J gene TRBJ1-4; tentatively, D is TRBD1 (6 bases). The sample was PBMCs, taken 5 days after the yellow fever booster vaccination. The source of this sequence is a man younger than 35 who received the YFV17D yellow fever vaccine. The CDR3 loop is CASSYSGAEEKLFF. CDR3 DNA sequence: TGTGCCAGCAGTTACTCGGGGGCGGAAGAAAAACTGTTTTTT.